The rows below give T cell receptor beta chains drawn from one sample of a study of shared clonotypes between healthy human individuals. Only in-frame clones appear in the TCRdb table, and some are missing; sequencing was by immunoSEQ multiplex PCR. The sample shows around 940,000 clones, 76% of them seen only once. The sample taken for sequencing was memory CD4+ T cells sorted from blood. These receptor sequences come from a man aged 18-30 years in good health. Both conserved end residues are part of each CDR3. The order of the fields is V gene, D gene, J gene, CDR3 protein, CDR3 DNA. The D gene is left open where the match is weak.

V: TRBV19; D: -; J: TRBJ2-1; CDR3: CASSIVSGKQFF; DNA: TGTGCCAGTAGTATAGTGTCAGGGAAGCAGTTCTTC
V: TRBV19; D: -; J: TRBJ2-7; CDR3: CASSIREADEQYF; DNA: TGTGCCAGTAGTATACGGGAAGCGGACGAGCAGTACTTC
V: TRBV5-1; D: -; J: TRBJ2-3; CDR3: CASYRETDTQYF; DNA: TGCGCCAGCTACAGGGAAACAGATACGCAGTATTTT
V: TRBV5-6; D: TRBD2; J: TRBJ2-6; CDR3: CASSSTSGRAGANVLTF; DNA: TGTGCCAGCAGCTCGACTAGCGGGAGGGCTGGGGCCAACGTCCTGACTTTC
V: TRBV7-9; D: -; J: TRBJ2-2; CDR3: CASSSPGRNTGELFF; DNA: TGTGCCAGCAGCTCTCCGGGAAGGAACACCGGGGAGCTGTTTTTT
V: TRBV5-5; D: -; J: TRBJ2-2; CDR3: CASSPPTRTGELFF; DNA: TGTGCCAGCAGCCCACCCACTAGGACCGGGGAGCTGTTTTTT
V: TRBV30; D: -; J: TRBJ2-3; CDR3: CAWSKGSTDTQYF; DNA: TGTGCCTGGAGTAAGGGGAGCACAGATACGCAGTATTTT
V: TRBV5-5; D: -; J: TRBJ1-6; CDR3: CASRLSSYNSPLHF; DNA: TGTGCCAGCAGACTCAGCTCCTATAATTCACCCCTCCACTTT
V: TRBV10-1; D: TRBD1; J: TRBJ1-2; CDR3: CASSPDRVGGYTF; DNA: TGCGCCAGCAGCCCCGACAGGGTCGGGGGCTACACCTTC
V: TRBV7-9; D: -; J: TRBJ1-1; CDR3: CASSRMNTEAFF; DNA: TGTGCCAGCAGCAGGATGAACACTGAAGCTTTCTTT
V: TRBV4-2; D: TRBD2; J: TRBJ2-1; CDR3: CASSQVNSAGVNEQFF; DNA: TGTGCCAGCAGCCAAGTAAACAGCGCGGGGGTTAATGAGCAGTTCTTC
V: TRBV9; D: -; J: TRBJ1-6; CDR3: CASSVKGRSSPLHF; DNA: TGTGCCAGCAGCGTAAAGGGGCGGAGTTCACCCCTCCACTTT